What follows are 14 T cell receptor beta chains derived from one specimen sequenced in a study of blood T cell repertoires in COVID-19. Generated by immunoSEQ multiplex PCR, the TCRdb table keeps only in-frame clones and is missing some. The sample lists around 160,000 clones, approximately 93% occurring once. Sequencing input: peripheral blood. The receptors were gathered from a woman between 55 and 75 years old with COVID-19, enrolled during active disease.

V usage is TRBV11-2 and J usage is TRBJ1-1, with D perhaps TRBD1 (5 bases). The CDR3 spans 13 residues. With 0 bases removed from V and 10 bases from J, the gap between germline ends came to 12 bases. Germline assignment: CDR1 SGHAT and CDR2 FQNNGV. The CDR3 DNA reads TGTGCCAGCAGCTTAGAGGTGGGGCTGAGAGCTTTCTTT. Protein product: CASSLEVGLRAFF.

The CDR3 is CASSLGTSSQIPNTGELFF. CDR3 bases: TGTGCCAGCAGTTTAGGGACTAGCTCGCAAATCCCGAACACCGGGGAGCTGTTTTTT. V and J are TRBV28 and TRBJ2-2; 9 bases align to TRBD2. V trimming: 2 bases; J trimming: 0 bases; junction bases outside the gene matches: 10. Germline V CDR1 and CDR2: MDHEN, SYDVKM. CDR3 size: 19 residues.

The J gene is TRBJ2-7, the V gene TRBV5-5; 7 bases fit TRBD1. J gave up 4 bases and V 2 bases, and 9 bases lay outside the gene matches. The germline CDR1 and CDR2 sequences are SGHKS and YYEKEE (reference sequence). The length of the CDR3 is 15 residues. The CDR3 here is CASSFVPTGVYEQYF. CDR3 coding DNA: TGTGCCAGCAGCTTCGTCCCCACAGGGGTTTACGAGCAGTACTTC.

The V gene is TRBV6-5, the J gene TRBJ2-2, with D unresolved. This CDR3 is 14 amino acids long. Looked up from germline, CDR1 is MNHEY and CDR2 is SVGAGI. V lost 5 bases and J 5 bases, leaving 12 bases between the germline ends. CDR3 residues: CASSNQPVTGELFF. In nucleotides, the CDR3 is TGTGCCAGCAGTAACCAACCAGTGACCGGGGAGCTGTTTTTT.

The J gene is TRBJ1-5, the V gene TRBV19; the match to TRBD1 covers 8 bases. Germline assignment: CDR1 LNHDA and CDR2 SQIVND (reference sequence). This CDR3 has 15 amino acids. V lost 6 bases, J lost 1 base, and 5 bases stayed unmatched. Here the CDR3 DNA reads TGTGCCAGTAGCACAGGGGGTGTGAGCAATCAGCCCCAGCATTTT. Its protein is CASSTGGVSNQPQHF.

The chain links TRBV6-5 to TRBJ1-6; weak D call: TRBD1 (6 bases). Trimming stripped 5 bases from V and 3 bases from J, with 11 bases between. Per germline, CDR1 MNHEY and CDR2 SVGAGI. The CDR3 has 15 residues. The CDR3 region has the DNA TGTGCCAGCAGTCTCCAGGGGTTCTATAATTCACCCCTCCACTTT. Its translation is CASSLQGFYNSPLHF.

The gene calls are TRBV19 and TRBJ1-5, with D maybe TRBD1 (6 bases). The V end was cut by 4 bases, the J end by 5 bases, with 12 bases between. The germline gives CDR1 LNHDA, CDR2 SQIVND (reference sequence). The CDR3 contains 14 residues. The CDR3 coding sequence is TGTGCCAGTAGTACTACAGGGATAGATCAGCCCCAGCATTTT. It encodes CASSTTGIDQPQHF. Full variable domain (rest looked up from reference TRBV19 and TRBJ1-5): DGGITQSPKYLFRKEGQNVTLSCEQNLNHDAMYWYRQDPGQGLRLIYYSQIVNDFQKGDIAEGYSVSREKKESFPLTVTSAQKNPTAFYLCASSTTGIDQPQHFGDGTRLSIL.

The chain has TRBV4-1 and TRBJ2-7, with D possibly matching TRBD1 (6 bases). Trimming took 1 base from V and 7 from J, leaving 20 bases between them. Germline-derived CDR1 and CDR2 are MGHRA and YSYEKL. The CDR3 spans 16 residues. The CDR3 is CASSQGGAQGAGEQYF. The CDR3 bases are TGCGCCAGCAGCCAAGGGGGTGCACAGGGCGCAGGAGAGCAGTACTTC.

This chain connects TRBV6-6 to TRBJ2-5, with D perhaps matching TRBD2 (7 bases). The CDR3 is 13 residues long. V dropped 3 bases and J dropped 5 bases, with 10 bases sitting between them. In germline, CDR1 is MNHNY, CDR2 SVGAGI (reference sequence). CDR3 amino acids: CASSYAGAETQYF. The DNA for the CDR3 is TGTGCCAGCAGTTATGCGGGGGCGGAGACCCAGTACTTC.

This chain uses TRBV6-4 with TRBJ2-3; 11 bases fit TRBD2. Germline V gene sequence: CDR1 MRHNA, CDR2 SNTAGT. CDR3 length: 15 amino acids. V gave up 5 bases and J gave up 4 bases; unmatched junction bases: 5. CDR3 in DNA: TGTGCCAGCAGTAATAGCGGGGGGGCCCCAGATACGCAGTATTTT. Encoded protein: CASSNSGGAPDTQYF.

This clone was observed once. V is TRBV6-2 or TRBV6-3 and J is TRBJ1-5; 7 bases fit TRBD1. Unmatched junction bases numbered 4, after V lost 5 bases and J lost 6 bases. This CDR3 spans 13 amino acids. Germline assignment: CDR1 MNHEY and CDR2 SVGEGT. In DNA form, the CDR3 reads TGTGCCAGCAGTCGACAGGGCAGTCAGCCCCAGCATTTT. As protein: CASSRQGSQPQHF.

CDR3 sequence: CARSLIQGGEQYF. CDR3 DNA: TGTGCCAGAAGCCTAATACAGGGTGGCGAGCAGTACTTC. This chain connects TRBV7-5 to TRBJ2-7; the table gives TRBD1 as D, unverified against the DNA. TRBV7-5 is an annotated pseudogene. The CDR3 is made up of 13 amino acids.

This clone was counted once. This chain uses TRBV5-1 with TRBJ1-1; D is perhaps TRBD1 (6 bases). The V and J ends lost 3 bases and 2 bases respectively, with 17 bases between them. CDR3 size: 16 residues. In germline, CDR1 is SGHRS, CDR2 YFSETQ. CDR3 coding DNA: TGCGCCAGCAGCTCTCGGCCCGGGACACCAAACACTGAAGCTTTCTTT. This translates into CASSSRPGTPNTEAFF.

The J gene is TRBJ1-6, the V gene TRBV3-1 (or the pseudogene TRBV3-2); 7 bases are a match to TRBD1. Unmatched junction bases numbered 1, after V lost 4 bases and J lost 4 bases. This CDR3 is built from 14 residues. Germline CDR1 reads LGHDT; CDR2 reads YNNKEL (reference sequence). This CDR3 reads CASSPDRYNSPLHF. CDR3 DNA: TGTGCCAGCAGCCCGGACAGGTATAATTCACCCCTCCACTTT.